Below are 29 T cell receptor beta chains sequenced from a single sample in a study of cytomegalovirus exposure and HLA in healthy donors. The PCR used 60 Vbeta and 13 Jbeta primers. The repertoire was sequenced with immunoSEQ multiplex PCR; TCRdb's copy has only in-frame clones and lacks some. Of around 150,000 clones in the sample, 80% to 90% were seen once. Sequencing was done on a sample of PBMCs. These receptors originate from a man aged 18 to 29 in good health and CMV-seropositive.

V gene TRBV1 combines with J gene TRBJ2-7; the table gives TRBD1 as D, unverified against the DNA. TRBV1 has pseudogene status. The CDR3 covers 16 residues. CDR3 region: CTSSQPTYRDSYEQYF. The CDR3 DNA sequence: TGCACCAGCAGCCAACCAACCTACAGGGATTCCTACGAGCAGTACTTC.

The rearrangement joins TRBV5-4 to TRBJ2-2, with D maybe TRBD1 (6 bases). CDR1 is SGHNT and CDR2 is YYREEE in the germline V gene (reference sequence). This CDR3 is built from 16 residues. The V end was cut by 2 bases, the J end by 0 bases, with 11 bases between. CDR3 residues: CASSLTGWANTGELFF. The CDR3 DNA is TGTGCCAGCAGCTTAACAGGGTGGGCGAACACCGGGGAGCTGTTTTTT.

The chain combines TRBV5-5 with TRBJ1-2, with 9 positions matching TRBD1. The CDR3 is 15 residues long. The ends lost 3 bases at V and 6 bases at J; junction bases unmatched: 9. Germline CDR1 reads SGHKS; CDR2 reads YYEKEE (reference sequence). CDR3: CASSWTTGTGNGYTF. CDR3 coding DNA: TGTGCCAGCAGCTGGACGACCGGGACAGGGAATGGCTACACCTTC. Supplemented by reference TRBV5-5 and TRBJ1-2, the full variable domain reads DAGVTQSPTHLIKTRGQQVTLRCSPISGHKSVSWYQQVLGQGPQFIFQYYEKEERGRGNFPDRFSARQFPNYSSELNVNALLLGDSALYLCASSWTTGTGNGYTFGSGTRLTVV.

This clone has more than one count but fewer than ten. The chain uses TRBV6-1 and TRBJ1-5; D gene unclear. The CDR3 spans 15 residues. Germline CDR1 is MNHNS and CDR2 is SASEGT. Trimming took off 2 bases at V and 6 bases at J, with 14 bases between the two ends. For the CDR3, the DNA is TGTGCCAGCAGTGAATGGGTAGAATCGGGTCAGCCCCAGCATTTT. Translating it yields CASSEWVESGQPQHF.

The V gene is TRBV30, the J gene TRBJ1-2; 7 bases line up with TRBD1. The germline CDR1 and CDR2 sequences are GTSNPN and SVGIG (reference sequence). V gave up 3 bases and J gave up 4 bases; unmatched junction bases: 2. The CDR3 loop spans 12 amino acids. This CDR3 reads CAWRGGGYGYTF. The CDR3 DNA sequence: TGTGCCTGGAGAGGGGGCGGCTATGGCTACACCTTC.

V and J are TRBV4-3 and TRBJ1-1, with D tentatively TRBD1 (5 bases). V was cut by 3 bases and J by 0 bases, with 8 bases left in between. This CDR3 region has 14 residues. CDR1 LGHNA and CDR2 YSLEER come from the germline V gene. This CDR3 is CASSHQGLNTEAFF. The CDR3 DNA is TGCGCCAGCAGCCACCAGGGCTTGAACACTGAAGCTTTCTTT.

This clone was seen a few times. This rearrangement joins TRBV21-1 to TRBJ2-6; whether TRBD1, the table's D call, matches the DNA was not checked. TRBV21-1 is classified as a pseudogene. The CDR3 contains 19 residues. The CDR3 here is CASSKVMRQPSSGANVLTF. The CDR3 coding sequence is TGTGCCAGCAGCAAAGTGATGAGACAGCCTTCGAGTGGGGCCAACGTCCTGACTTTC.

The rearrangement joins TRBV5-4 to TRBJ1-4, with TRBD1 matching 8 bases. The CDR3 consists of 17 residues. Per the germline V gene, CDR1 is SGHNT and CDR2 is YYREEE (reference sequence). J lost 2 bases, V lost 4 bases, and 10 bases had no gene match. In DNA, the CDR3 is TGTGCCAGCAGCCCCGGACAGGGTCGAGCGACTAATGAAAAACTGTTTTTT. This codes for CASSPGQGRATNEKLFF.

The chain combines TRBV5-1 with TRBJ2-7; 11 bases match TRBD1. Germline lookup yields CDR1 SGHRS and CDR2 YFSETQ. Losses at the gene ends were 3 bases for V and 5 bases for J; bases not matched to a gene: 4. The CDR3 contains 14 residues. In nucleotides, the CDR3 is TGCGCCAGCAGCTCCGGGACAGGGGGACACGAGCAGTACTTC. It is translated as CASSSGTGGHEQYF.

V usage is TRBV4-3 and J usage is TRBJ1-2, with unresolved D. Trimming took 1 base from V and 0 from J, leaving 9 bases between them. The CDR3 runs 15 residues. Germline assignment: CDR1 LGHNA and CDR2 YSLEER. For the CDR3, the DNA is TGCGCCAGCAGCCAAGTCGGTCACGCTAACTATGGCTACACCTTC. Protein product: CASSQVGHANYGYTF.

The V gene is TRBV7-9, the J gene TRBJ2-3, with 7 bases aligning to TRBD2. V shed 5 bases and J 2 bases; nucleotides not matched to a gene: 10. CDR1 SEHNR and CDR2 FQNEAQ come from the germline V gene (reference sequence). The CDR3 is 16 amino acids. This chain's CDR3 is CASSEPAGENTDTQYF. The CDR3 DNA follows: TGTGCCAGCAGCGAGCCCGCGGGGGAGAACACAGATACGCAGTATTTT.

The chain has TRBV20-1 and TRBJ1-2, with D possibly matching TRBD1 (6 bases). Germline V gene sequence: CDR1 DFQATT, CDR2 SNEGSKA (reference sequence). The V end lost 3 bases, the J end lost 14 bases, and 16 bases lay between the germline ends. This CDR3 contains 11 residues. The CDR3 loop is CSARADSHYTF. The CDR3 region has the DNA TGCAGTGCTAGGGCGGACAGCCATTATACCTTC.

This sequence joins TRBV18 and TRBJ2-7; D not certain. Per germline, CDR1 KGHSH and CDR2 LQKENI. V lost 9 bases and J lost 4, with 22 bases in between. The length of the CDR3 is 15 residues. In DNA form, the CDR3 reads TGTGCCAGTTTTTACAAGGAGAAGGCGGCATACGAGCAGTACTTC. Translating it yields CASFYKEKAAYEQYF.

V and J are TRBV6-1 and TRBJ2-1; maybe TRBD1 (6 bases). Germline CDR1 reads MNHNS; CDR2 reads SASEGT. V dropped 4 bases and J dropped 1 base, with 23 bases sitting between them. The CDR3 loop spans 19 amino acids. The CDR3 reads CASSVTGIDTRGSYNEQFF. The DNA of the CDR3 is TGTGCCAGCAGTGTTACGGGGATAGATACCAGGGGTTCCTACAATGAGCAGTTCTTC.

V and J are TRBV27 and TRBJ2-3; 13 bases line up with TRBD2. Germline CDR1 reads MNHEY; CDR2 reads SMNVEV (reference sequence). Unmatched junction bases numbered 7, after V lost 5 bases and J lost 5 bases. The CDR3 length is 16 residues. CDR3 nucleotide sequence: TGTGCCAGCAGTATCACTAGCGGGGGGGCAATAGATACGCAGTATTTT. This encodes CASSITSGGAIDTQYF.

This chain connects TRBV6-1 to TRBJ2-5; D might be TRBD1 (5 bases). Germline loops: CDR1 MNHNS, CDR2 SASEGT. The CDR3 length is 14 residues. The germline V and J ends were trimmed by 1 base and 3 bases, with 9 bases remaining between them. This chain's CDR3 is CASSEDRFEETQYF. DNA for the CDR3: TGTGCCAGCAGTGAAGACAGGTTCGAAGAGACCCAGTACTTC.

V is TRBV19 and J is TRBJ2-3, with D perhaps matching TRBD2 (5 bases). With 1 base removed from V and 6 bases from J, the gap between germline ends came to 14 bases. Germline values: CDR1 LNHDA, CDR2 SQIVND (reference sequence). This CDR3 comprises 15 residues. CDR3: CASSIGPTTTDTQYF. The CDR3 coding sequence is TGTGCCAGTAGTATAGGTCCCACGACTACGGATACGCAGTATTTT.

The J gene is TRBJ2-7, the V gene TRBV5-1, with D possibly matching TRBD2 (5 bases). This CDR3 has 11 residues. V shed 7 bases and J shed 2 bases, with 7 bases lying between them. Germline V gives CDR1 SGHRS, CDR2 YFSETQ. CDR3 DNA sequence: TGCGCCAGCTCCGGGGCCTACGAGCAGTACTTC. Translating it yields CASSGAYEQYF.

Regarding this clone: A read error may account for a junction end that differs from germline. J is TRBJ2-7 and V is TRBV7-7; 10 positions agree with TRBD2. CDR3 length: 17 amino acids. In germline, CDR1 is SSHAT, CDR2 FNYEAQ (reference sequence). The CDR3 loop is CASSLAGGRPLNYEQYF. The CDR3 nucleotides are TGTGCTAGCAGCTTAGCGGGAGGACGACCTTTAAACTACGAGCAGTACTTC.

The chain carries TRBV7-9 and TRBJ1-1, with D hard to call. Looked up from germline, CDR1 is SEHNR and CDR2 is FQNEAQ (reference sequence). The CDR3 extends over 13 amino acids. V lost 7 bases to trimming and J lost 1 base, with 10 bases between them. CDR3 nucleotide sequence: TGTGCCAGCAAAGAGGGTTCGAACACTGAAGCTTTCTTT. Translation gives CASKEGSNTEAFF.

The chain is built from TRBV19 and TRBJ2-3; 10 bases align to TRBD1. Germline trimming cut 7 bases from V and 3 bases from J; bases unmatched to any gene: 10. The CDR3 runs 16 residues. The germline gives CDR1 LNHDA, CDR2 SQIVND (reference sequence). Here the CDR3 DNA reads TGTGCCAGTAAAGGATACGGACAGGGGGTAACAGATACGCAGTATTTT. It specifies CASKGYGQGVTDTQYF.

This clone occurred once. The chain has TRBV10-2 and TRBJ1-1; 7 nucleotides match TRBD1. The germline V gene encodes CDR1 WSHSY and CDR2 SAAADI. The CDR3 loop spans 18 amino acids. V was clipped by 5 bases and J by 0 bases; unmatched bases: 15. Written as DNA, the CDR3 is TGCGCCAGCAGTTTAGGCCGCCAGGGGGTTCTCGTGAACACTGAAGCTTTCTTT. Protein sequence: CASSLGRQGVLVNTEAFF.

The CDR3 loop reads CASSPQTWGTQETQYF. As DNA, the CDR3 is TGTGCCAGCAGCCCCCAAACCTGGGGGACTCAAGAGACCCAGTACTTC. This chain links TRBV9 with TRBJ2-5, with a weak D call TRBD2 (6 bases). The V gene's germline CDR1 is SGDLS and CDR2 YYNGEE. V lost 4 bases to trimming and J lost 2 bases, with 18 bases between them. This CDR3 has 16 residues.

This clone was observed a single time. The chain links TRBV5-8 to TRBJ1-4, with TRBD1 matching 9 bases. V trimming: 4 bases; J trimming: 8 bases; junction bases outside the gene matches: 9. The CDR3 spans 15 residues. The germline V gene has CDR1 SGHTS and CDR2 YDEGEE. In DNA form, the CDR3 reads TGTGCCAGCAGCGACGCACAGGGGGCTAGCGAAAAACTGTTTTTT. Amino acid sequence: CASSDAQGASEKLFF.

The J gene is TRBJ2-1, the V gene TRBV9; 7 positions match TRBD2. V trimming: 4 bases; J trimming: 8 bases; junction bases outside the gene matches: 12. The CDR3 covers 15 residues. Germline CDR1 SGDLS, CDR2 YYNGEE. The CDR3: CASSRPGLKVHEQFF. CDR3 coding DNA: TGTGCCAGCAGCCGACCGGGACTAAAGGTCCATGAGCAGTTCTTC.

V and J are TRBV6-1 and TRBJ2-3; 9 positions match TRBD1. This CDR3 comprises 17 residues. The germline gives CDR1 MNHNS, CDR2 SASEGT. J lost 1 base, V lost 4 bases, and 9 bases had no gene match. CDR3: CASSATTGGGGTDTQYF. As DNA, the CDR3 is TGTGCCAGCAGTGCAACGACAGGGGGTGGTGGCACAGATACGCAGTATTTT.

The V gene is TRBV7-9, the J gene TRBJ1-3; TRBD1 agrees at 8 bases. CDR1 is SEHNR and CDR2 is FQNEAQ in the germline V gene (reference sequence). Trimming removed 5 bases from V and 0 bases from J; junction bases left unmatched: 6. The length of the CDR3 is 16 residues. CDR3 nucleotide sequence: TGTGCCAGCAGCACGACAGGGGTCAGCTCTGGAAACACCATATATTTT. It specifies CASSTTGVSSGNTIYF.

The chain combines TRBV5-6 with TRBJ1-2; 10 bases align to TRBD1. This CDR3 has 14 residues. Germline loops: CDR1 SGHDT, CDR2 YYEEEE. The V gene end was trimmed by 4 bases and the J gene end by 6 bases; junction bases not matched to a gene: 6. The CDR3 nucleotides read TGTGCCAGCAGCAGCGGGACAGGGGCTGATGGCTACACCTTC. Translation gives CASSSGTGADGYTF.

The chain recombines TRBV19 with TRBJ2-3; 9 bases are a match to TRBD1. The trim removed 4 bases at V and 0 bases at J, leaving 5 bases unmatched. Looked up from germline, CDR1 is LNHDA and CDR2 is SQIVND (reference sequence). CDR3 length: 16 amino acids. The CDR3: CASSRDRAASTDTQYF. The CDR3 nucleotides read TGTGCCAGTAGTAGGGACAGGGCTGCTAGCACAGATACGCAGTATTTT.